This T cell receptor beta chain was recorded in a study of CD8 T cells in Susac syndrome. The control group consisted of healthy donors matched for age and sex. When the RNA was reverse transcribed, random hexamers were used with an input of roughly 0.5 to 1 ug. TCRdb reprocessed the immunoSEQ multiplex PCR reads with MiXCR, giving one entry per CDR3 protein. The top ten clones hold over 0.065% of a sample with roughly 120,000 distinct CDR3 sequences, about 94% of them seen once. The TCR comes from a human donor in good health. The sample was CD4+ T cells from PBMCs.

CDR3 in amino acids: CASSPVVAGGGNEQFF. CDR3 nucleotides: TGTGCCAGCAGCCCAGTGGTAGCGGGTGGTGGCAATGAGCAGTTCTTC. The chain has TRBV11-2 and TRBJ2-1, with 7 bases identical to TRBD2. Losses at the gene ends were 5 bases for V and 6 bases for J; bases not matched to a gene: 13. The CDR3 covers 16 residues. Germline lookup yields CDR1 SGHAT and CDR2 FQNNGV.